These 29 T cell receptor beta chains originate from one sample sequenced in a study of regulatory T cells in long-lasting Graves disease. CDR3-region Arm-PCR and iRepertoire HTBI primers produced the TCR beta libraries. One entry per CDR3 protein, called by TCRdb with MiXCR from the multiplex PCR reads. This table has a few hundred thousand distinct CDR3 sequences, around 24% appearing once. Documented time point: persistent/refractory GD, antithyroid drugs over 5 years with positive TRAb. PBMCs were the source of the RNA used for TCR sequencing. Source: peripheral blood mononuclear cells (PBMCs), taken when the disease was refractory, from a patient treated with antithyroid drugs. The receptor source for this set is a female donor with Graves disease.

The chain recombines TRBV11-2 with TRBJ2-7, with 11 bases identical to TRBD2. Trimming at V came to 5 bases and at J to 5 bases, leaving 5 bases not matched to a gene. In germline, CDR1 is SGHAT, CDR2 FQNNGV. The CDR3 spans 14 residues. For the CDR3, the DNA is TGTGCCAGCAGCCCTAGCGGGAGGAACCACGAGCAGTACTTC. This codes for CASSPSGRNHEQYF.

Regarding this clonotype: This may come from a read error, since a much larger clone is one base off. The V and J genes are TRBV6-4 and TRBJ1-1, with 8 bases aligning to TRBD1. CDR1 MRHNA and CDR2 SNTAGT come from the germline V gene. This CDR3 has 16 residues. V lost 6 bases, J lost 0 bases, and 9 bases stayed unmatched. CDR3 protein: CASRRETGAMNTEAFF. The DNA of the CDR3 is TGTGCCAGCAGACGAGAGACAGGGGCAATGAACACTGAAGCTTTCTTT.

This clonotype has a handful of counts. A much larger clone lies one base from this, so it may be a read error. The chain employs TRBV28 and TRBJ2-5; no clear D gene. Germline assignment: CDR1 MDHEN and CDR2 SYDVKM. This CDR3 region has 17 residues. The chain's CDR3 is CASSVSLGRRFKETRYF. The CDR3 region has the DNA TGTGCCAGCAGTGTAAGCTTAGGACGTCGTTTTAAAGAGACCCGGTACTTC.

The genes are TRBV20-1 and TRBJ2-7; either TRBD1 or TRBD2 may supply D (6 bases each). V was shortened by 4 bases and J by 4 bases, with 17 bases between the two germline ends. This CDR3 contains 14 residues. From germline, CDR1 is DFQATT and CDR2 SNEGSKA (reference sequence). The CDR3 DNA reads TGCAGTGCTAAGGACTATGGGGGCTTTTACGAGCAGTACTTC. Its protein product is CSAKDYGGFYEQYF.

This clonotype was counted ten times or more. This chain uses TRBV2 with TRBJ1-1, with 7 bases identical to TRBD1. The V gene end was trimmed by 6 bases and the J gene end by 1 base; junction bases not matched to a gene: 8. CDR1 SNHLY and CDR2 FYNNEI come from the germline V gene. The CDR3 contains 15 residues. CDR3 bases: TGTGCCAGCAGCGAGGAACAGGGGCGGAACACTGAAGCTTTCTTT. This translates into CASSEEQGRNTEAFF.

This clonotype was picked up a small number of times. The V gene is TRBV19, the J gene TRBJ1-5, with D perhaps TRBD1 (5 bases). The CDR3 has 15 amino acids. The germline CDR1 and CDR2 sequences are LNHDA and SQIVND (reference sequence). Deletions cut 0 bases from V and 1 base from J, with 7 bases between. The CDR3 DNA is TGTGCCAGTAGTATAGACGGGGGGAGCAATCAGCCCCAGCATTTT. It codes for CASSIDGGSNQPQHF. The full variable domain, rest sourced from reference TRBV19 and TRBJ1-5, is DGGITQSPKYLFRKEGQNVTLSCEQNLNHDAMYWYRQDPGQGLRLIYYSQIVNDFQKGDIAEGYSVSREKKESFPLTVTSAQKNPTAFYLCASSIDGGSNQPQHFGDGTRLSIL.

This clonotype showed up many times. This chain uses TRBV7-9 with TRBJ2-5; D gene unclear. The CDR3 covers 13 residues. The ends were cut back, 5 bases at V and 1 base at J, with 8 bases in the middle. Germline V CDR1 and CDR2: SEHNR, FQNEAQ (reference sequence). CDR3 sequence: CASSPTPQETQYF. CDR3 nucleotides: TGTGCCAGCAGCCCGACACCCCAAGAGACCCAGTACTTC.

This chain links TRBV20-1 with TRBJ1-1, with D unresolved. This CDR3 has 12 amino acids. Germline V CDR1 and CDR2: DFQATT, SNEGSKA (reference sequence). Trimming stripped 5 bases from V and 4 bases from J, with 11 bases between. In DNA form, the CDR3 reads TGCAGTGCTCGGAGGGCGGGCACTGAAGCTTTCTTT. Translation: CSARRAGTEAFF.

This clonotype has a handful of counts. In DNA form, the CDR3 reads TGTGCCAGCAGCCGAACATCGTCAACTAATGAAAAACTGTTTTTT. The encoded protein is CASSRTSSTNEKLFF. This sequence joins TRBV9 and TRBJ1-4; D remains unclear. The V gene's germline CDR1 is SGDLS and CDR2 YYNGEE. The V gene lost 4 bases and the J gene lost 0 bases, with 10 bases spanning the gap. This CDR3 is built from 15 residues.

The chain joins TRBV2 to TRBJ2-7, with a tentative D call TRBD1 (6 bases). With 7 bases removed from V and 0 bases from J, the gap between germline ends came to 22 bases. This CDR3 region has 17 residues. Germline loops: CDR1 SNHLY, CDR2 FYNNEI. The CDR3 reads CASKGVRLNWNSYEQYF. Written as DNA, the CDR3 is TGTGCCAGCAAGGGGGTAAGGCTTAACTGGAACTCCTACGAGCAGTACTTC.

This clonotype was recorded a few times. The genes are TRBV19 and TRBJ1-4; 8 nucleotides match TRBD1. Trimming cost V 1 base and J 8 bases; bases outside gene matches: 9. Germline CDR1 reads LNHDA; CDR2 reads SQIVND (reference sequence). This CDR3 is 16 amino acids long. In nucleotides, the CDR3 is TGTGCCAGTAGTATAGTGGACAGGGACTGGAACGAAAAACTGTTTTTT. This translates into CASSIVDRDWNEKLFF.

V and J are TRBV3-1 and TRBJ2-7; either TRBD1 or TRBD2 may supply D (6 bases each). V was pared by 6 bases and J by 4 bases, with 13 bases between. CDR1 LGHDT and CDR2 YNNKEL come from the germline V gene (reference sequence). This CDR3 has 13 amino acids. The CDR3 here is CASRATGRYEQYF. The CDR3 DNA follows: TGTGCCAGCAGAGCAACAGGGAGGTACGAGCAGTACTTC.

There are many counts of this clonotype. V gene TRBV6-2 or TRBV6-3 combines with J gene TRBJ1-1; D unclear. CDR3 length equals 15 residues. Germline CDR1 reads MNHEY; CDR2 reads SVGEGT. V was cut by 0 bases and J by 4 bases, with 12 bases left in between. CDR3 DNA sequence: TGTGCCAGCAGTTACTCGACTTGGGAGGCCACTGAAGCTTTCTTT. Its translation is CASSYSTWEATEAFF.

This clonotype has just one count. CDR3 region: CASSGQGVTLYGYTF. The CDR3 region has the DNA TGTGCCAGCAGCGGACAGGGGGTAACACTCTATGGCTACACCTTC. This sequence joins TRBV7-9 and TRBJ1-2; TRBD1 matches at 10 bases. The germline V gene encodes CDR1 SEHNR and CDR2 FQNEAQ (reference sequence). Trimming at V came to 5 bases and at J to 4 bases, leaving 7 bases not matched to a gene. The CDR3 runs 15 residues.

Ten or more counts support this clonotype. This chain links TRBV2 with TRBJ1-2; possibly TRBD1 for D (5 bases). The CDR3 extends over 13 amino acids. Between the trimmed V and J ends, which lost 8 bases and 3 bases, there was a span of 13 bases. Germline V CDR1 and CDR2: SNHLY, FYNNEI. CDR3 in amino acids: CASGVPGHYGYTF. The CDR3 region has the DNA TGTGCCAGCGGGGTCCCGGGGCACTATGGCTACACCTTC.

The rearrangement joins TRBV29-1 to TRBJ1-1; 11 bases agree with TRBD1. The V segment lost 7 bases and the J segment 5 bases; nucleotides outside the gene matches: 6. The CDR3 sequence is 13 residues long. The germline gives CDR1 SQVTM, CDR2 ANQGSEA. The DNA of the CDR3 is TGCAGCGCCAGGACAGGGGGCAATACTGAAGCTTTCTTT. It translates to CSARTGGNTEAFF.

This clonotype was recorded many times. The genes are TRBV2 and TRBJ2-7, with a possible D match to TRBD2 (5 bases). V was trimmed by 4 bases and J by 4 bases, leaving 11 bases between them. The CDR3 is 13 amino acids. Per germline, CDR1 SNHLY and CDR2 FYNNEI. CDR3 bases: TGTGCCAGCAGTGCCCTCCGCGGGTACGAGCAGTACTTC. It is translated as CASSALRGYEQYF.

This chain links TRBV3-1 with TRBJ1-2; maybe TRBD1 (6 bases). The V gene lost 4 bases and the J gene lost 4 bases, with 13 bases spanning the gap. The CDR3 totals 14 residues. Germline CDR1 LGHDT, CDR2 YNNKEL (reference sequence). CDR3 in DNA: TGTGCCAGCAGCCTGATAGGGGGTGGCTATGGCTACACCTTC. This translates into CASSLIGGGYGYTF. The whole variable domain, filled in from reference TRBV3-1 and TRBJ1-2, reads DTAVSQTPKYLVTQMGNDKSIKCEQNLGHDTMYWYKQDSKKFLKIMFSYNNKELIINETVPNRFSPKSPDKAHLNLHINSLELGDSAVYFCASSLIGGGYGYTFGSGTRLTVV.

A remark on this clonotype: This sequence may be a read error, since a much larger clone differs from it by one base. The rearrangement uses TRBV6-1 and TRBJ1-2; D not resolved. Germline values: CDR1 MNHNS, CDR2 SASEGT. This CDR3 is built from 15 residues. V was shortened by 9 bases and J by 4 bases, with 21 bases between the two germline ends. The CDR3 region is CARERDRLHCYGYTF. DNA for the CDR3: TGTGCCAGGGAGAGGGATCGTCTCCACTGCTATGGCTACACCTTC.

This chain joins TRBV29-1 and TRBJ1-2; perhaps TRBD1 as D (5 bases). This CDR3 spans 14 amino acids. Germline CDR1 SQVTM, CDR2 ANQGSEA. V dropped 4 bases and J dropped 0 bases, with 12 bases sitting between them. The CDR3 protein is CSVGGGKTNYGYTF. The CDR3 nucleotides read TGCAGCGTTGGTGGGGGGAAGACTAACTATGGCTACACCTTC.

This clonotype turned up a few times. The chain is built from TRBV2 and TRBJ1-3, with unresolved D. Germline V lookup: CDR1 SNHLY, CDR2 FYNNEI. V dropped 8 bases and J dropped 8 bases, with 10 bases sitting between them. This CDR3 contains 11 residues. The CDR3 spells CASSSGDTIYF. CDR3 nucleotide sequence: TGTGCCAGCTCTTCAGGTGACACCATATATTTT.

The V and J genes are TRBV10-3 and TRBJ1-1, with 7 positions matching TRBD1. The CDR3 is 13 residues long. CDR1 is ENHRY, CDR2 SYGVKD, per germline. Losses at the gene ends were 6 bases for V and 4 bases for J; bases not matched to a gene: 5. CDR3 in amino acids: CAIRTGLGTEAFF. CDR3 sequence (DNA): TGTGCCATCAGGACAGGGCTCGGCACTGAAGCTTTCTTT.

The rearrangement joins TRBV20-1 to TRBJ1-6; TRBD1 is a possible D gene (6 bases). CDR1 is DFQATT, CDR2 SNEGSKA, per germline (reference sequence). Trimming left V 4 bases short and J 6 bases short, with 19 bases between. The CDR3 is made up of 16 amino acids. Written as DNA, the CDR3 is TGCAGTGCTACCCCCCGGTCCGGACAGCTTAATTCACCCCTCCACTTT. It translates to CSATPRSGQLNSPLHF.

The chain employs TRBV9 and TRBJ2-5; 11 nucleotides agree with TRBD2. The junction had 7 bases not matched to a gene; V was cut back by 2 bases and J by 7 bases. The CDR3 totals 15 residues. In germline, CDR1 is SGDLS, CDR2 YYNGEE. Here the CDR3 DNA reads TGTGCCAGCAGCGTTACTAGCGGGGGAGAGGGGACCCAGTACTTC. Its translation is CASSVTSGGEGTQYF.

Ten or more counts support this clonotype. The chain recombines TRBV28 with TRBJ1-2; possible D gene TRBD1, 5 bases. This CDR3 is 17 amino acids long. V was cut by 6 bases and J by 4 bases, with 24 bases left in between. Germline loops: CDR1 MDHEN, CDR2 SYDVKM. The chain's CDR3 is CASSLGTEGRIIYGYTF. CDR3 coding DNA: TGTGCCAGCAGCTTAGGGACCGAGGGTCGAATTATCTATGGCTACACCTTC.

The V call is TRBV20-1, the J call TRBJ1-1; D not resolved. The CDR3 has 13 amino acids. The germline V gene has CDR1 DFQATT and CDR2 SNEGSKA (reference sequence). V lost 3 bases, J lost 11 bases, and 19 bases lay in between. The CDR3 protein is CSARVQREFRAFF. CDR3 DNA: TGCAGTGCTAGGGTTCAGAGGGAGTTCCGGGCTTTCTTT.

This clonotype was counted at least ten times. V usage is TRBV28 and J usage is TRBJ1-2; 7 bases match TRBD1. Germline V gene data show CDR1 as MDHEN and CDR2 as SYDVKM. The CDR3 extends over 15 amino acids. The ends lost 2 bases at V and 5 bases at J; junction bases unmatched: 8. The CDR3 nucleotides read TGTGCCAGCAGTTTAGGAGGGGGCGTGCGGTATGGCTACACCTTC. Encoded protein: CASSLGGGVRYGYTF.

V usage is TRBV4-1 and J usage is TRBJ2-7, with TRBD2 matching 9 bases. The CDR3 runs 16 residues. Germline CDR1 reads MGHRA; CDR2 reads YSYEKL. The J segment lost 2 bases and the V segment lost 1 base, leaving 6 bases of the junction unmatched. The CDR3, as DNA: TGCGCCAGCAGCCAAGGGATTGCTAGCGGGACCTACGAGCAGTACTTC. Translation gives CASSQGIASGTYEQYF.

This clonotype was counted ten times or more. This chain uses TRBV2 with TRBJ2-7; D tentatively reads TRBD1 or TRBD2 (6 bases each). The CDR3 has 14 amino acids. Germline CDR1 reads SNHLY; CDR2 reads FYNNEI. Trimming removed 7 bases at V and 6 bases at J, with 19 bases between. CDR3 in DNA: TGTGCCAGCAAGGGGACACCTGAGGGAGGCGAGCAGTACTTC. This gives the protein CASKGTPEGGEQYF.